The 7 T cell receptor beta chains below were found in one sample sequenced in a study of blood T cell repertoires in COVID-19. Measured with immunoSEQ multiplex PCR; TCRdb has only the in-frame clones, and not every one. The sample lists some 300,000 clones; over 85% were seen once. The sequenced material came from PBMCs or T cells enriched from blood (not recorded which). The origin of the receptors is a woman aged 45-65 years who had been exposed to COVID-19.

The V call is TRBV5-1, the J call TRBJ2-2; 7 bases are shared with TRBD1. The trim removed 4 bases at V and 2 bases at J, leaving 8 bases unmatched. CDR1 is SGHRS, CDR2 YFSETQ, per germline. CDR3 length: 16 residues. The CDR3 DNA reads as TGCGCCAGCAGCCCCGTGGGACAGATAAACACCGGGGAGCTGTTTTTT. Protein: CASSPVGQINTGELFF.

This clone turned up a few times. The J gene is TRBJ1-1, the V gene TRBV10-3, with D maybe TRBD1 (6 bases). This CDR3 has 14 residues. Germline CDR1 ENHRY, CDR2 SYGVKD. Deletions cut 2 bases from V and 1 base from J, with 8 bases between. The CDR3 DNA is TGTGCCATCAGTGAGACAGGGAAGAACACTGAAGCTTTCTTT. Its translation is CAISETGKNTEAFF.

The chain combines TRBV28 with TRBJ2-4; 7 bases align to TRBD2. The CDR3 totals 17 residues. The V segment lost 2 bases and the J segment 0 bases; nucleotides outside the gene matches: 7. CDR1 MDHEN and CDR2 SYDVKM come from the germline V gene. CDR3 protein: CASSLLSTSLAKNIQYF. The CDR3 DNA reads as TGTGCCAGCAGTTTACTCTCGACTAGCTTAGCCAAAAACATTCAGTACTTC.

The rearrangement joins TRBV28 to TRBJ2-5, with TRBD2 matching over 8 bases. Trimming cost V 6 bases and J 2 bases; bases outside gene matches: 8. CDR1 and CDR2 from the germline V gene are MDHEN and SYDVKM. The CDR3 contains 15 residues. CDR3 DNA sequence: TGTGCCAGCAGCCTCCTCGGGGGGGAACAAGAGACCCAGTACTTC. The encoded protein is CASSLLGGEQETQYF.

The chain links TRBV2 to TRBJ2-7; 7 bases align to TRBD1. V shed 8 bases, J shed 4 bases, and the junction held 5 bases outside the gene matches. The length of the CDR3 is 12 residues. Germline V gene sequence: CDR1 SNHLY, CDR2 FYNNEI. DNA for the CDR3: TGTGCCAGCGGGACAGACCTTTACGAGCAGTACTTC. Residues: CASGTDLYEQYF. Variable domain in full (rest from reference TRBV2 and TRBJ2-7): EPEVTQTPSHQVTQMGQEVILRCVPISNHLYFYWYRQILGQKVEFLVSFYNNEISEKSEIFDDQFSVERPDGSNFTLKIRSTKLEDSAMYFCASGTDLYEQYFGPGTRLTVT.

The chain recombines TRBV4-1 with TRBJ2-7; 8 positions match TRBD1. This CDR3 is 16 amino acids long. The trim removed 4 bases at V and 4 bases at J, leaving 12 bases unmatched. The germline gives CDR1 MGHRA, CDR2 YSYEKL. The CDR3 loop is CASSPIQGVVRYEQYF. In DNA form, the CDR3 reads TGCGCCAGCAGCCCGATACAGGGGGTCGTAAGGTACGAGCAGTACTTC.

This chain links TRBV2 with TRBJ1-2; D might be TRBD1 (6 bases). In germline, CDR1 is SNHLY, CDR2 FYNNEI. Trimming left V 11 bases short and J 8 bases short, with 21 bases between. CDR3 length: 13 amino acids. The chain's CDR3 is CAGGMQARGGYTF. The CDR3, as DNA: TGTGCCGGGGGCATGCAGGCTCGAGGGGGCTACACCTTC.